One sample yielded the 5 T cell receptor beta chains listed below, sequenced in a study of cytomegalovirus exposure and HLA in healthy donors. With 60 Vbeta and 13 Jbeta primers, the PCR was carried out. The table came from immunoSEQ multiplex PCR; TCRdb's copy has only in-frame clones and leaves some out. The profile shows about 83,000 clones, roughly 76% of them singletons. The sample consisted of PBMCs. Receptor source: a woman in her twenties or thirties in good health and CMV-seronegative.

This clone occurred once. The genes are TRBV28 and TRBJ2-7; D gene ambiguous. Deletions cut 6 bases from V and 0 bases from J, with 12 bases between. The CDR3 extends over 14 amino acids. Germline CDR1 and CDR2: MDHEN and SYDVKM. CDR3 in DNA: TGTGCCAGCAGCCCCCCAGGTGGCTCCTACGAGCAGTACTTC. Residues: CASSPPGGSYEQYF.

The chain joins TRBV27 to TRBJ2-2; 7 nucleotides match TRBD1. The germline gives CDR1 MNHEY, CDR2 SMNVEV (reference sequence). V lost 2 bases, J lost 5 bases, and 2 bases stayed unmatched. CDR3 length: 14 residues. The DNA for the CDR3 is TGTGCCAGCAGTTTAACACAGGGGACCGGGGAGCTGTTTTTT. Its protein product is CASSLTQGTGELFF.

The gene calls are TRBV6-4 and TRBJ2-1; 8 bases map to TRBD2. Germline CDR1 is MRHNA and CDR2 is SNTAGT. The CDR3 is made up of 14 amino acids. Trimming at V came to 0 bases and at J to 13 bases, leaving 8 bases not matched to a gene. CDR3: CASSDSASAGGQFF. CDR3 nucleotides: TGTGCCAGCAGTGACTCGGCGTCGGCGGGAGGTCAGTTCTTC.

This clone is a singleton in its sample. V is TRBV4-3 and J is TRBJ1-3; TRBD1 aligns across 9 bases. CDR1 is LGHNA and CDR2 is YSLEER in the germline V gene. The trim removed 1 base at V and 0 bases at J, leaving 4 bases unmatched. The CDR3 is made up of 17 amino acids. In nucleotides, the CDR3 is TGCGCCAGCAGCCAAGTACAGGGGGCTCCCTCTGGAAACACCATATATTTT. Protein: CASSQVQGAPSGNTIYF.

The chain is built from TRBV29-1 and TRBJ2-1, with TRBD2 identical over 9 bases. V dropped 6 bases and J dropped 0; count of bases not matched to a gene: 15. This CDR3 is 18 amino acids long. Germline CDR1 reads SQVTM; CDR2 reads ANQGSEA. CDR3 sequence: CSVEGVAGASSSYNEQFF. The CDR3 nucleotides are TGCAGCGTAGAGGGGGTAGCGGGAGCGTCGAGCTCCTACAATGAGCAGTTCTTC.